This TCR beta chain was sequenced in a study of memory CD4+ T cells and cytomegalovirus serostatus. Study context: Healthy Belgian adult donors included nine or ten CMV-positive and some 24 CMV-negative people.

In the original workflow: Out-of-frame sequences were removed, leaving 2 million or so distinct TCRbeta sequences. Assay used: immunoSEQ multiplex PCR; TCRdb lists only in-frame clones, some missing. From that table come the V and J calls and clone size; the DNA was used to work out D and trimming. Of about 96,000 clones detected, 80% appear once; the ten largest clones hold roughly 4%. V lost 1 base, J lost 8 bases, and 6 bases stayed unmatched. This CDR3 spans 15 amino acids. Germline V gives CDR1 LNHNV, CDR2 YYDKDF (reference sequence). This clone appeared a few times. Single viable CD3+CD4+CD8-CD45RO+ cells were sorted as the memory CD4+ T cells. Serostatus was set by detecting CMV pp150, pp28, p38, p52 IgG.

This rearrangement joins TRBV15 to TRBJ1-2, with TRBD1 matching 11 bases. The receptor was isolated from an adult in good health and CMV-seropositive. The sequenced sample was memory CD4+ T cells from blood. The chain's CDR3 is CATSRGLGQGGGYTF. The CDR3 nucleotides are TGTGCCACCAGCAGAGGTTTGGGACAGGGGGGCGGCTACACCTTC.